These 28 T cell receptor beta chains share one sample of origin, sequenced in a study of blood T cell repertoires in COVID-19. Profiling relied on immunoSEQ multiplex PCR, and the TCRdb table lists in-frame clones only, not all of them. The sample has about 330,000 clones, about 92% seen once. The source material was PBMCs or T cells enriched from blood (not recorded which). The source is a woman in her twenties or thirties who had recovered from COVID-19.

The V gene is TRBV25-1, the J gene TRBJ2-5; 9 bases are shared with TRBD2. The CDR3 length is 15 residues. The ends lost 2 bases at V and 5 bases at J; junction bases unmatched: 6. Germline CDR1 is MGHDK and CDR2 is SYGVNS. The chain's CDR3 is CASSEIAGGRETQYF. CDR3 DNA sequence: TGTGCCAGCAGTGAAATCGCGGGGGGGCGGGAGACCCAGTACTTC.

This clone was observed a single time. V gene TRBV7-9 combines with J gene TRBJ2-1, with D tentatively TRBD1 (6 bases). CDR1 and CDR2 from the germline V gene are SEHNR and FQNEAQ (reference sequence). V was clipped by 6 bases and J by 9 bases, with 18 bases between them. CDR3 length equals 14 residues. CDR3 bases: TGTGCCAGCAGGTCAGGACAGCCTTCAAGTGAGCAGTTCTTC. Amino acids: CASRSGQPSSEQFF.

The genes are TRBV28 and TRBJ2-1; 9 positions agree with TRBD2. CDR3 length equals 14 residues. Trimming cost V 9 bases and J 6 bases; bases outside gene matches: 9. The V gene's germline CDR1 is MDHEN and CDR2 SYDVKM. The CDR3 loop reads CASGRSGSGNEQFF. The CDR3 DNA reads TGTGCCAGTGGGCGTAGCGGGAGCGGCAATGAGCAGTTCTTC.

The rearrangement uses TRBV4-3 and TRBJ2-7; a weak D match, TRBD2 (6 bases). Per the germline V gene, CDR1 is LGHNA and CDR2 is YSLEER. Trimming took 8 bases from V and 7 from J, leaving 21 bases between them. The CDR3 totals 14 residues. In nucleotides, the CDR3 is TGCGCCAGCGCGGAGAATGAGGGAGGAGGGGAGCAGTACTTC. Its protein product is CASAENEGGGEQYF.

The rearrangement links TRBV7-6 to TRBJ2-1, with 9 bases lining up with TRBD2. V gave up 5 bases and J gave up 2 bases; unmatched junction bases: 4. The length of the CDR3 is 15 residues. Germline V CDR1 and CDR2: SGHVS, FNYEAQ. The CDR3 bases are TGTGCCAGCAGCGGGGCGGGGGGGCCCTACAATGAGCAGTTCTTC. Translating it yields CASSGAGGPYNEQFF.

The chain combines TRBV7-2 with TRBJ2-7, with 8 bases matching TRBD2. Germline lookup yields CDR1 SGHTA and CDR2 FQGNSA. Trimming took 2 bases from V and 7 from J; bases not matched to a gene: 10. This CDR3 has 15 residues. This chain's CDR3 is CASSLSRGGLREQYF. As DNA, the CDR3 is TGTGCCAGCAGCTTAAGCCGGGGGGGCCTTCGGGAGCAGTACTTC.

The rearrangement joins TRBV19 to TRBJ2-1, with D perhaps matching TRBD2 (7 bases). Germline CDR1 LNHDA, CDR2 SQIVND (reference sequence). The CDR3 spans 15 residues. Deletions cut 8 bases from V and 4 bases from J, with 18 bases between. The CDR3 loop reads CASRGAGRGYNEQFF. The CDR3 coding sequence is TGTGCCAGTCGGGGGGCGGGACGGGGTTACAATGAGCAGTTCTTC.

The chain combines TRBV28 with TRBJ2-3; TRBD2 aligns across 14 bases. The germline CDR1 and CDR2 sequences are MDHEN and SYDVKM. The CDR3 covers 16 residues. J was trimmed by 11 bases and V by 6 bases; bases with no gene match: 13. CDR3 residues: CASRMGLAGALKRQYF. For the CDR3, the DNA is TGTGCCAGCAGAATGGGACTAGCGGGAGCCTTGAAAAGGCAGTATTTT.

The gene calls are TRBV12-3 or TRBV12-4 and TRBJ1-5, with D possibly matching TRBD1 (6 bases). V was pared by 6 bases and J by 9 bases, with 15 bases between. This CDR3 is 13 amino acids long. The CDR3, as DNA: TGTGCCAGCAGCCATACCGGACAGCGGCCCCAGCATTTT. It translates to CASSHTGQRPQHF.

This clone was seen a single time. V is TRBV9 and J is TRBJ1-2; D is ambiguous. V lost 0 bases and J lost 8, with 11 bases in between. Germline V gene lookup returns CDR1 SGDLS and CDR2 YYNGEE. This CDR3 region has 13 residues. Here the CDR3 reads CASSVDLTGGYTF. CDR3 coding DNA: TGTGCCAGCAGCGTAGATCTTACGGGGGGCTACACCTTC.

The chain recombines TRBV3-1 (or the pseudogene TRBV3-2) with TRBJ1-1; no clear D gene. Germline V CDR1 and CDR2: LGHDT, YNNKEL (reference sequence). V was pared by 4 bases and J by 0 bases, with 9 bases between. This CDR3 contains 14 residues. The CDR3 is CASSPGVLNTEAFF. CDR3 bases: TGTGCCAGCAGCCCCGGGGTTCTGAACACTGAAGCTTTCTTT.

V is TRBV30 and J is TRBJ2-7, with 10 bases lining up with TRBD2. V shed 0 bases, J shed 3 bases, and the junction held 8 bases outside the gene matches. The CDR3 totals 16 residues. CDR1 GTSNPN and CDR2 SVGIG come from the germline V gene (reference sequence). The CDR3 protein is CAWSVLAGNPFYEQYF. CDR3 sequence (DNA): TGTGCCTGGAGTGTACTAGCGGGGAACCCCTTCTACGAGCAGTACTTC.

The gene calls are TRBV19 and TRBJ2-6, with 8 bases fitting TRBD1. The CDR3 runs 17 residues. The germline CDR1 and CDR2 sequences are LNHDA and SQIVND (reference sequence). V dropped 4 bases and J dropped 0; count of bases not matched to a gene: 5. The CDR3 bases are TGTGCCAGTAGTACGGGACAGGCACCCTCTGGGGCCAACGTCCTGACTTTC. Translation gives CASSTGQAPSGANVLTF.

J is TRBJ1-2 and V is TRBV5-4, with 9 nucleotides matching TRBD1. Germline V lookup: CDR1 SGHNT, CDR2 YYREEE (reference sequence). The CDR3 sequence is 16 residues long. The J segment lost 4 bases and the V segment lost 3 bases, leaving 10 bases of the junction unmatched. The CDR3 DNA follows: TGTGCCAGCAGCTCGGGCGAAGGACAGGGGCTCTATGGCTACACCTTC. Protein product: CASSSGEGQGLYGYTF. The variable domain in full, with the rest retrieved from reference TRBV5-4 and TRBJ1-2, is ETGVTQSPTHLIKTRGQQVTLRCSSQSGHNTVSWYQQALGQGPQFIFQYYREEENGRGNFPPRFSGLQFPNYSSELNVNALELDDSALYLCASSSGEGQGLYGYTFGSGTRLTVV.

This clone was detected only once. This chain links TRBV19 with TRBJ2-1, with 10 bases that match TRBD1. The CDR3 has 15 amino acids. Germline values: CDR1 LNHDA, CDR2 SQIVND (reference sequence). The trim removed 4 bases at V and 8 bases at J, leaving 8 bases unmatched. The CDR3 is CASSTFGTGDHEQFF. The CDR3 nucleotides are TGTGCCAGTAGTACGTTCGGGACAGGGGACCATGAGCAGTTCTTC.

The chain couples TRBV27 to TRBJ1-5; D unclear. CDR3 length: 14 residues. Trimming stripped 3 bases from V and 2 bases from J, with 8 bases between. CDR1 is MNHEY, CDR2 SMNVEV, per germline (reference sequence). In DNA, the CDR3 is TGTGCCAGCAGTTTTAGGGAGGGCAATCAGCCCCAGCATTTT. This gives the protein CASSFREGNQPQHF.

The chain recombines TRBV7-2 with TRBJ1-2; 10 bases map to TRBD1. CDR1 and CDR2 (germline): SGHTA, FQGNSA. There are 14 residues in the CDR3. With 5 bases clipped from V and 6 bases from J, the junction kept 6 bases outside the gene matches. The chain's CDR3 is CASSTPDRGNGYTF. The CDR3 nucleotides are TGTGCCAGCAGCACCCCGGACAGGGGGAATGGCTACACCTTC. The whole variable domain, filled in from reference TRBV7-2 and TRBJ1-2, reads GAGVSQSPSNKVTEKGKDVELRCDPISGHTALYWYRQSLGQGLEFLIYFQGNSAPDKSGLPSDRFSAERTGGSVSTLTIQRTQQEDSAVYLCASSTPDRGNGYTFGSGTRLTVV.

The genes are TRBV7-8 and TRBJ2-7; 11 positions match TRBD2. In germline, CDR1 is SGHVS, CDR2 FQNEAQ. The CDR3 sequence is 19 residues long. V dropped 4 bases and J dropped 6; count of bases not matched to a gene: 20. The CDR3 is CASSSRRKTSGNVVGEQYF. As DNA, the CDR3 is TGTGCCAGCAGCTCCCGCCGAAAGACTAGCGGGAACGTGGTAGGCGAGCAGTACTTC.

The chain recombines TRBV19 with TRBJ2-7, with a tentative D call TRBD2 (5 bases). This CDR3 spans 13 amino acids. CDR1 is LNHDA and CDR2 is SQIVND in the germline V gene (reference sequence). V was cut by 3 bases and J by 6 bases, with 12 bases left in between. The CDR3 loop reads CASSIASGSEQYF. In DNA form, the CDR3 reads TGTGCCAGTAGTATCGCCTCGGGGTCCGAGCAGTACTTC.

This chain connects TRBV7-9 to TRBJ2-1; D call uncertain. Trimming removed 2 bases at V and 5 bases at J, with 7 bases between. Per the germline V gene, CDR1 is SEHNR and CDR2 is FQNEAQ (reference sequence). The CDR3 runs to 13 residues. The chain's CDR3 is CASSLFQNNEQFF. CDR3 DNA sequence: TGTGCCAGCAGCTTATTCCAAAACAATGAGCAGTTCTTC.

The chain combines TRBV2 with TRBJ1-1, with 8 bases identical to TRBD1. CDR1 and CDR2 from the germline V gene are SNHLY and FYNNEI. Trimming took 6 bases from V and 1 from J; bases not matched to a gene: 13. This CDR3 is built from 17 residues. The CDR3 DNA follows: TGTGCCAGCAGCGCATTAGGGATCGGACAGGGGAACACTGAAGCTTTCTTT. This sequence encodes CASSALGIGQGNTEAFF.

The V gene is TRBV24-1, the J gene TRBJ1-4; D not certain. The CDR3 has 15 amino acids. Per the germline V gene, CDR1 is KGHDR and CDR2 is SFDVKD. V was clipped by 4 bases and J by 8 bases, with 16 bases between them. The CDR3 loop reads CATSDATQDTEKLFF. The CDR3 DNA reads TGTGCCACCAGTGACGCTACACAAGACACCGAAAAACTGTTTTTT.

V is TRBV5-6 and J is TRBJ1-5; D may be TRBD1 (6 bases). Trimming took 0 bases from V and 3 from J, leaving 10 bases between them. The CDR3 is 15 residues long. The germline V gene has CDR1 SGHDT and CDR2 YYEEEE. CDR3 nucleotides: TGTGCCAGCAGCTTGGCCCACAGGGCCAATCAGCCCCAGCATTTT. Amino acids: CASSLAHRANQPQHF.

V is TRBV11-3 and J is TRBJ2-1; 10 bases agree with TRBD2. J gave up 7 bases and V 0 bases, and 9 bases lay outside the gene matches. The germline gives CDR1 SGHNT, CDR2 YENEEA. The CDR3 covers 17 residues. CDR3 sequence: CASSLDLTSGTSNEQFF. Here the CDR3 DNA reads TGTGCCAGCAGCTTAGATCTAACTAGCGGGACCTCGAATGAGCAGTTCTTC.

This chain joins TRBV15 and TRBJ1-2, with D possibly TRBD1 on 5 matching bases. Germline lookup yields CDR1 LNHNV and CDR2 YYDKDF (reference sequence). The CDR3 totals 15 residues. V was clipped by 9 bases and J by 7 bases, with 24 bases between them. CDR3 nucleotides: TGTGCCACTAGCCTCGGCGGGGGTTTGGTTAGTGGCTACACCTTC. This gives the protein CATSLGGGLVSGYTF.

Remarks on this clone: Other DNA sequences in the sample encode the same CDR3. V and J are TRBV7-2 and TRBJ2-5; 8 nucleotides align to TRBD2. The germline gives CDR1 SGHTA, CDR2 FQGNSA. The CDR3 consists of 15 residues. The junction had 2 bases not matched to a gene; V was cut back by 1 base and J by 1 base. The CDR3 DNA is TGTGCCAGCAGCTTAGGAGCGGGAGTCCAAGAGACCCAGTACTTC. This encodes CASSLGAGVQETQYF.

J is TRBJ1-4 and V is TRBV7-9, with 8 bases lining up with TRBD1. The germline V gene has CDR1 SEHNR and CDR2 FQNEAQ (reference sequence). Trimming took 5 bases from V and 3 from J; bases not matched to a gene: 2. This CDR3 contains 14 residues. Here the CDR3 DNA reads TGTGCCAGCAGCGAGGGACAGGCTAATGAAAAACTGTTTTTT. Translation: CASSEGQANEKLFF.

CDR3 loop: CASSQTPGGLDTEAFF. The CDR3 DNA reads TGTGCCAGCAGTCAAACCCCTGGGGGGTTGGACACTGAAGCTTTCTTT. The genes are TRBV27 and TRBJ1-1, with a possible D match to TRBD1 (5 bases). The V and J ends lost 5 bases and 3 bases respectively, with 19 bases between them. The germline V gene has CDR1 MNHEY and CDR2 SMNVEV (reference sequence). This CDR3 comprises 16 residues.